These T cell receptor beta chains were read from a single sample in a study of tumor-infiltrating T cells and Merkel cell polyomavirus. The protocol was immunoSEQ multiplex PCR, while the TCRdb copy is restricted to in-frame clones and leaves out a portion. The table includes about 25,000 clones, roughly nine tenths detected once. Sample: lymph node tissue. The origin of the receptors is a man aged 50-60 years with Merkel cell carcinoma. CDR3s include the opening cysteine and the closing phenylalanine or tryptophan. A D gene is named only where the DNA matches it firmly. Some rows have no size entry. The others give once, few or many, or a class for an expanded clone.

d_call | cdr3_length | clone_size | j_call | v_call | cdr3_nt | cdr3_aa
TRBD2 | 15 | NA | TRBJ2-1 | TRBV5-1 | TGCGCCAGCAGCATGACTAGCGGGCCAGCCAATGAGCAGTTCTTC | CASSMTSGPANEQFF
NA | 13 | NA | TRBJ2-3 | TRBV27 | TGTGCCAGCAGCCTTAGTTGCACAGATACGCAGTATTTT | CASSLSCTDTQYF
NA | 15 | once | TRBJ2-3 | TRBV19 | TGTGCCAGTAGTTGGGGTTGGCGGGACACAGATACGCAGTATTTT | CASSWGWRDTDTQYF
TRBD2 | 16 | NA | TRBJ2-3 | TRBV6-6 | TGTGCCAGCAGTCAAGGACTAGCGGGGGCCACGCATACGCAGTATTTT | CASSQGLAGATHTQYF
TRBD1 | 14 | NA | TRBJ2-2 | TRBV28 | TGTGCCAGCATTGGGACAGGGAGGGCCGGGGAGCTGTTTTTT | CASIGTGRAGELFF
NA | 17 | NA | TRBJ2-7 | TRBV10-1 | TGCGCCAGCAGTGAATCGGGGAGCAGACTAGAGGTATACGAGCAGTACTTC | CASSESGSRLEVYEQYF
NA | 15 | NA | TRBJ2-2 | TRBV7-3 | TGTGCCAGCAGCTTAGACAGGACGAACACCGGGGAGCTGTTTTTT | CASSLDRTNTGELFF
NA | 14 | NA | TRBJ2-7 | TRBV6-5 | TGTGCCAGCAGTCCCTCCGGGTCCACCTACGAGCAGTACTTC | CASSPSGSTYEQYF
NA | 15 | NA | TRBJ2-3 | TRBV13 | TGTGCCAGCAGCTCCCGGGGAACGGGAGCAGATACGCAGTATTTT | CASSSRGTGADTQYF
TRBD1 | 18 | NA | TRBJ1-1 | TRBV5-1 | TGCGCCAGCAGCTCCTGGGGACAGGGAAGTTTGGTGGGCACTGAAGCTTTCTTT | CASSSWGQGSLVGTEAFF
NA | 16 | once | TRBJ1-2 | TRBV4-2 | TGTGCCAGCAGCCAAGAATCCACAGCCTATAACTATGGCTACACCTTC | CASSQESTAYNYGYTF
NA | 14 | NA | TRBJ2-5 | TRBV7-6 | TGTGCCAGCAGCTTGATGACAGGCCAAGAGACCCAGTACTTC | CASSLMTGQETQYF
NA | 20 | NA | TRBJ2-7 | TRBV21-1 | TGTGCCAGCAGCAAAGGTCGGGGACTTCTGGGGAGCTGGAGCTCCTACGAGCAGTACTTC | CASSKGRGLLGSWSSYEQYF
TRBD1 | 12 | NA | TRBJ2-5 | TRBV10-3 | TGTGCCAGCGGACAGGGGCAGGAGACCCAGTACTTC | CASGQGQETQYF
NA | 16 | few | TRBJ2-2 | TRBV4-2 | TGTGCCAGCACCTGGATGCCGGGGACAAACACCGGGGAGCTGTTTTTT | CASTWMPGTNTGELFF
TRBD2 | 21 | NA | TRBJ2-5 | TRBV10-3 | TGTGCCATCAGTGAGTCGAATCTTACGGCTAGCGGGGGGCGGATCCAAGAGACCCAGTACTTC | CAISESNLTASGGRIQETQYF
TRBD2 | 14 | NA | TRBJ2-7 | TRBV19 | TGTGCCAGTAGTCCCGGACTAGCTGCGTACGAGCAGTACTTC | CASSPGLAAYEQYF
NA | 11 | NA | TRBJ1-1 | TRBV30 | TGTGCCTGGAGGGGAGGCACTGAAGCTTTCTTT | CAWRGGTEAFF
NA | 17 | NA | TRBJ2-2 | TRBV14 | TGTGCCAGCAGCCCATATGGTTCAGCGGGTGGCACCGGGGAGCTGTTTTTT | CASSPYGSAGGTGELFF
NA | 13 | NA | TRBJ2-3 | TRBV27 | TGTGCCAGCAGTTTAGTAGCTTCAGATACGCAGTATTTT | CASSLVASDTQYF
NA | 15 | NA | TRBJ1-6 | TRBV5-8 | TGTGCCAGCAGCTTGTATCGCTCCTATAATTCACCCCTCCACTTT | CASSLYRSYNSPLHF
TRBD2 | 18 | NA | TRBJ2-1 | TRBV7-3 | TGTGCCAGCAGTTCCGAGGGGTGGCGGGAGGGCTCCTACAATGAGCAGTTCTTC | CASSSEGWREGSYNEQFF
NA | 18 | NA | TRBJ1-1 | TRBV7-2 | TGTGCCAGCAGCTTAGCATCCCGGAGGGCACGGACGAACACTGAAGCTTTCTTT | CASSLASRRARTNTEAFF
NA | 13 | NA | TRBJ1-1 | TRBV7-3 | TGTGCCAGCAGCTTAAATGCGGGAACTGAAGCTTTCTTT | CASSLNAGTEAFF
NA | 14 | NA | TRBJ1-5 | TRBV7-6 | TGTGCCAGCAGCTTATCGCGGGAAACTCAGCCCCAGCATTTT | CASSLSRETQPQHF
TRBD1 | 14 | NA | TRBJ1-2 | TRBV28 | TGTGCCAGCAGTACAGGGGGCTCGCGTTTAGGCTACACCTTC | CASSTGGSRLGYTF
TRBD1 | 14 | NA | TRBJ2-7 | TRBV27 | TGTGCCAGCAGCCCGGGACAGGGGCCCTACGAGCAGTACTTC | CASSPGQGPYEQYF
NA | 13 | NA | TRBJ2-3 | TRBV7-2 | TGTGCCAGCAGCGTTGGGGGGACAGATACGCAGTATTTT | CASSVGGTDTQYF
NA | 15 | NA | TRBJ1-2 | TRBV6-1 | TGTGCCAGCACCCCTGCGGGAGAACCCCTCTATGGCTACACCTTC | CASTPAGEPLYGYTF
NA | 15 | few | TRBJ1-2 | TRBV7-8 | TGTGCCAGCAGCTTACTTGCCGGTGCTGAAGATGGCTACACCTTC | CASSLLAGAEDGYTF
TRBD2 | 14 | NA | TRBJ2-3 | TRBV28 | TGTGCCAGCAGGACTAGCGGGGACACAGATACGCAGTATTTT | CASRTSGDTDTQYF
NA | 16 | NA | TRBJ2-3 | TRBV4-3 | TGCGCCAGCAGCCAAGATCCTAGCATGTTTAAAGATACGCAGTATTTT | CASSQDPSMFKDTQYF
NA | 13 | NA | TRBJ2-1 | TRBV10-2 | TGCGCCAGCAGCGGGACAACCTACAATGAGCAGTTCTTC | CASSGTTYNEQFF
NA | 13 | once | TRBJ2-7 | TRBV7-9 | TGTGCCAGCAGCCCGGGAGTAAGTAACGAGCAGTACTTC | CASSPGVSNEQYF
NA | 15 | NA | TRBJ1-3 | TRBV15 | TGTGCCACCAGCACTAGCCGCTCCTCTGGAAACACCATATATTTT | CATSTSRSSGNTIYF
NA | 15 | few | TRBJ2-7 | TRBV5-6 | TGTGCCAGCAGCTTGCTAGACATAGCGTCCTACGAGCAGTACTTC | CASSLLDIASYEQYF
TRBD2 | 15 | NA | TRBJ2-7 | TRBV14 | TGTGCCAGCAGTCGACTCCCGGGACTAGCGGTAGAGCAGTACTTC | CASSRLPGLAVEQYF
NA | 16 | NA | TRBJ1-2 | TRBV25-1 | TGTGCCAGCAGTGGAGCCGGACAGCAGTCTAACTATGGCTACACCTTC | CASSGAGQQSNYGYTF
NA | 14 | NA | TRBJ1-1 | TRBV7-9 | TGTGCCAGCAGCTTAAGGGAGTCTTTTACTGAAGCTTTCTTT | CASSLRESFTEAFF
TRBD1 | 15 | NA | TRBJ1-1 | TRBV9 | TGTGCCAGCAGCGTAGGGACAGGGAGGAACACTGAAGCTTTCTTT | CASSVGTGRNTEAFF
NA | 13 | NA | TRBJ1-4 | TRBV15 | TGTGCCACCAGCAGAGATATGAATGAAAAACTGTTTTTT | CATSRDMNEKLFF
NA | 16 | NA | TRBJ2-5 | TRBV5-6 | TGTGCCAGCAGCACGACGACGCAGTGGAGGGAAGAGACCCAGTACTTC | CASSTTTQWREETQYF
NA | 16 | NA | TRBJ2-5 | TRBV11-2 | TGTGCCAGCAGCTTAGCGGGTCCAGGGATCCAAGAGACCCAGTACTTC | CASSLAGPGIQETQYF
NA | 15 | NA | TRBJ1-4 | TRBV7-2 | TGTGCCAGCAGCATTCCTCGCACAGCCAATGAAAAACTGTTTTTT | CASSIPRTANEKLFF
NA | 14 | NA | TRBJ2-3 | TRBV10-3 | TGTGCCATCGGGGCCCAAGGGCGAGAAGATACGCAGTATTTT | CAIGAQGREDTQYF
NA | 12 | NA | TRBJ2-2 | TRBV6-5 | TGTGCCAGTTGGCAGGGGACCGGGGAGCTGTTTTTT | CASWQGTGELFF
TRBD2 | 18 | NA | TRBJ2-3 | TRBV5-6 | TGTGCCAGCAGCCTCACGCGGGATAGCGGGTCCTACACAGATACGCAGTATTTT | CASSLTRDSGSYTDTQYF
NA | 11 | NA | TRBJ1-2 | TRBV30 | TGTGCCTGGAGTGACGGTATTGGCTACACCTTC | CAWSDGIGYTF
TRBD1 | 14 | NA | TRBJ1-1 | TRBV6-1 | TGTGCCAGCAGTGACAGACAGGGGGTGACTGAAGCTTTCTTT | CASSDRQGVTEAFF
TRBD2 | 18 | NA | TRBJ2-1 | TRBV5-4 | TGTGCCAGCAGCTCGGACGGACTAGCGGGAGGGCGGTTGAATGAGCAGTTCTTC | CASSSDGLAGGRLNEQFF
TRBD2 | 16 | NA | TRBJ2-3 | TRBV7-3 | TGTGCCAGCAGCTTAGGGAGGGACGGTAGCACAGATACGCAGTATTTT | CASSLGRDGSTDTQYF
TRBD1 | 17 | NA | TRBJ2-7 | TRBV7-9 | TGTGCCAGCAGCGCCCGAACGGACAGGGGACGCCCCTACGAGCAGTACTTC | CASSARTDRGRPYEQYF
NA | 15 | NA | TRBJ2-3 | TRBV11-2 | TGTGCCAGCACTTTTGGGGGACTGGAGAGAGATACGCAGTATTTT | CASTFGGLERDTQYF
NA | 13 | NA | TRBJ1-1 | TRBV30 | TGTGCCTGGAGAATACAGACAAACACTGAAGCTTTCTTT | CAWRIQTNTEAFF